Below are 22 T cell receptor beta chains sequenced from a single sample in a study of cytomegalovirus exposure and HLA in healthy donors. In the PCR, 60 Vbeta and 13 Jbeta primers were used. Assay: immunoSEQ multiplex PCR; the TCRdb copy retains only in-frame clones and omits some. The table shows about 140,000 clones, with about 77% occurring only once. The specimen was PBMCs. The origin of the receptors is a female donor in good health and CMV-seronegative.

The CDR3 is CASSLWGQGHISGRAGYNEQFF. The CDR3 bases are TGTGCCAGCAGTTTATGGGGACAGGGCCATATTAGCGGGAGGGCCGGCTACAATGAGCAGTTCTTC. The rearrangement links TRBV27 to TRBJ2-1; 11 nucleotides line up with TRBD2. V lost 1 base, J lost 3 bases, and 20 bases stayed unmatched. The CDR3 totals 22 residues. Looked up from germline, CDR1 is MNHEY and CDR2 is SMNVEV (reference sequence).

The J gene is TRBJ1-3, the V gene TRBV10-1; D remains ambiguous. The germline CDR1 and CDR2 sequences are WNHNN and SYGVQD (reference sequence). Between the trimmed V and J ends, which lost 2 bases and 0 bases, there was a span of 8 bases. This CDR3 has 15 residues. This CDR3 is CASSEGISSGNTIYF. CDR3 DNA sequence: TGCGCCAGCAGTGAGGGCATCAGCTCTGGAAACACCATATATTTT.

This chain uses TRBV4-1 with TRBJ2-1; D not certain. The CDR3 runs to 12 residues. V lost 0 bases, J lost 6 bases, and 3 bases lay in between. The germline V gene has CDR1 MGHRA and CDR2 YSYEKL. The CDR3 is CASSQDGNEQFF. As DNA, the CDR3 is TGCGCCAGCAGCCAAGACGGCAATGAGCAGTTCTTC.

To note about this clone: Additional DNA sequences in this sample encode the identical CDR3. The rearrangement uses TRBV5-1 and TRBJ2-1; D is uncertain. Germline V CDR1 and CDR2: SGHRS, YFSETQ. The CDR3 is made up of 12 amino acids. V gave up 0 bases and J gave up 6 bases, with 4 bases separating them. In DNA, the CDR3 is TGCGCCAGCAGCTTGGGCGGCAATGAGCAGTTCTTC. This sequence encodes CASSLGGNEQFF.

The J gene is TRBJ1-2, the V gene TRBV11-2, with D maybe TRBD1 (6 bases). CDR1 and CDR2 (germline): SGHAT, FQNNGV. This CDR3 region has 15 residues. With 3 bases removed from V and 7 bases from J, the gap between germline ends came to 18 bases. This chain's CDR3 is CASSFRTGQPGGYTF. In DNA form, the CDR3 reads TGTGCCAGCAGCTTTAGGACCGGACAGCCTGGTGGCTACACCTTC.

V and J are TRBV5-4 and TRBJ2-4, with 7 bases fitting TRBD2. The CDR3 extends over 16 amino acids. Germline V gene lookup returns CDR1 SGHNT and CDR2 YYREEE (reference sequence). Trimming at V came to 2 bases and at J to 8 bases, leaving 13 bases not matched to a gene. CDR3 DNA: TGTGCCAGCAGCTTAGGGTTCGGGGGGACTGTGGACATTCAGTACTTC. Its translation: CASSLGFGGTVDIQYF.

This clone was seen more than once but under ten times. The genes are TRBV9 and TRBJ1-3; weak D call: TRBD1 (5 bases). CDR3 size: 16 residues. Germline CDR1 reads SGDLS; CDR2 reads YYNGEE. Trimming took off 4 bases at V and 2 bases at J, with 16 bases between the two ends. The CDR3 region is CASSFAGVIAGNTIYF. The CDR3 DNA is TGTGCCAGCAGCTTTGCGGGGGTAATAGCTGGAAACACCATATATTTT.

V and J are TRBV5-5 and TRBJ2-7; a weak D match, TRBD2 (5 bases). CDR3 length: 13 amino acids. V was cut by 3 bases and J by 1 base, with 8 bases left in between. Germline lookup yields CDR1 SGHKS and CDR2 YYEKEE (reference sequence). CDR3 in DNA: TGTGCCAGCAGCTCAGGCGGGTCCTACGAGCAGTACTTC. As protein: CASSSGGSYEQYF.

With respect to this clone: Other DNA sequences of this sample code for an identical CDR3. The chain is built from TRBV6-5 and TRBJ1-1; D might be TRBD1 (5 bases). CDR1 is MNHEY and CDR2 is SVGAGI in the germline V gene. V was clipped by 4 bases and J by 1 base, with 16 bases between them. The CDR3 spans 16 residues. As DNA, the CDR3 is TGTGCCAGCAGTTTCTCAGCAGGGATAGGGAACACTGAAGCTTTCTTT. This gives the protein CASSFSAGIGNTEAFF.

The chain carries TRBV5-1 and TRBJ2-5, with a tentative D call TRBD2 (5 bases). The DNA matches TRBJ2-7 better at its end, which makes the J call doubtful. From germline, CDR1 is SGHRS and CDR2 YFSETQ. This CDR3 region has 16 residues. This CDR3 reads CASSLARVVEGYEQYF. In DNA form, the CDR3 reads TGCGCCAGCAGCTTGGCCCGTGTAGTAGAGGGTTACGAGCAGTACTTC.

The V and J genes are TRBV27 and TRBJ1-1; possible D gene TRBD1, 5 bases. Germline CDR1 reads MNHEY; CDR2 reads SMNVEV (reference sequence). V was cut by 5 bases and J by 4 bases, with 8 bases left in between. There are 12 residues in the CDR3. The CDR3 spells CASSNGGTEAFF. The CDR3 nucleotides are TGTGCCAGCAGTAACGGGGGCACTGAAGCTTTCTTT.

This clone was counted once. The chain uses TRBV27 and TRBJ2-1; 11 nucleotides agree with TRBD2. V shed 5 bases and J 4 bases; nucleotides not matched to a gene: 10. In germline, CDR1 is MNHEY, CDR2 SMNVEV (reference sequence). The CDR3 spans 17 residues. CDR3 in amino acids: CASSLRTSGPSYNEQFF. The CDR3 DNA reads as TGTGCCAGCAGTCTGCGGACTAGCGGGCCATCTTACAATGAGCAGTTCTTC.

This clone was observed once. CDR3 in DNA: TGTGCCAGTAGACCCGACAGGGGGAACACTGAAGCTTTCTTT. Its protein product is CASRPDRGNTEAFF. The chain joins TRBV19 to TRBJ1-1, with 8 bases identical to TRBD1. The V segment lost 6 bases and the J segment 1 base; nucleotides outside the gene matches: 4. The CDR3 covers 14 residues. The germline gives CDR1 LNHDA, CDR2 SQIVND (reference sequence). Full variable domain (remainder filled in from reference TRBV19 and TRBJ1-1): DGGITQSPKYLFRKEGQNVTLSCEQNLNHDAMYWYRQDPGQGLRLIYYSQIVNDFQKGDIAEGYSVSREKKESFPLTVTSAQKNPTAFYLCASRPDRGNTEAFFGQGTRLTVV.

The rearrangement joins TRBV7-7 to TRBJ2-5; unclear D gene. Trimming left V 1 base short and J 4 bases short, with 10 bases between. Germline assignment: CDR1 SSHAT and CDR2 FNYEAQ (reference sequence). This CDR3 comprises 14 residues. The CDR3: CASSLGGLAETQYF. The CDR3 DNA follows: TGTGCCAGCAGCTTAGGAGGTCTGGCAGAGACCCAGTACTTC.

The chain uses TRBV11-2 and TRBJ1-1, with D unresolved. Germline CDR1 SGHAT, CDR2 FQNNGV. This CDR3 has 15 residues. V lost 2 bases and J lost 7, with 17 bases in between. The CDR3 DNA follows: TGTGCCAGCAGCTTACTATGGAGTGGGTCGGATGAAGCTTTCTTT. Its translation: CASSLLWSGSDEAFF.

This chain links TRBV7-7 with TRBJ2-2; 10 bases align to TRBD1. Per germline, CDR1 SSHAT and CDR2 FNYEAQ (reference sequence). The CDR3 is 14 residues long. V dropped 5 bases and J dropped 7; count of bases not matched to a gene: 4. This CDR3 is CASSRGQGIGELFF. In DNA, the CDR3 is TGTGCCAGCAGCCGGGGACAGGGGATCGGGGAGCTGTTTTTT.

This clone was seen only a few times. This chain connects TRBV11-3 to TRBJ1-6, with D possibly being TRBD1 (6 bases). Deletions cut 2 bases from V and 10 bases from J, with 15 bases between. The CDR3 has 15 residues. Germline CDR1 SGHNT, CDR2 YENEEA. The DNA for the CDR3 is TGTGCCAGCAGCTTAATGCAGGGGTCAGGATCACCCCTCCACTTT. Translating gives CASSLMQGSGSPLHF. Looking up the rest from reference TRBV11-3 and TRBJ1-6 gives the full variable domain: EAGVVQSPRYKIIEKKQPVAFWCNPISGHNTLYWYLQNLGQGPELLIRYENEEAVDDSQLPKDRFSAERLKGVDSTLKIQPAELGDSAVYLCASSLMQGSGSPLHFGNGTRLTVT.

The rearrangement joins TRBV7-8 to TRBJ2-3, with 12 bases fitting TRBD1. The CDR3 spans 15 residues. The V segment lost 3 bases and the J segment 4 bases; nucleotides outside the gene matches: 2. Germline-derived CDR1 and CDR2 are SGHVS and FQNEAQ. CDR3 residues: CASSFRDRGPDTQYF. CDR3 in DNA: TGTGCCAGCAGCTTCCGGGACAGGGGGCCAGATACGCAGTATTTT. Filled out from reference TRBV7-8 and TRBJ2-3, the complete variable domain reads GAGVSQSPRYKVAKRGQDVALRCDPISGHVSLFWYQQALGQGPEFLTYFQNEAQLDKSGLPSDRFFAERPEGSVSTLKIQRTQQEDSAVYLCASSFRDRGPDTQYFGPGTRLTVL.

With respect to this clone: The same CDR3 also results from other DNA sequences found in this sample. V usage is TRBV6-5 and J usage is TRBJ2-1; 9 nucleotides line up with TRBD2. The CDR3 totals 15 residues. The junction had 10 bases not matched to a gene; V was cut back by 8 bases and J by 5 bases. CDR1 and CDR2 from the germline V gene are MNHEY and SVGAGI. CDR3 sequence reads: CASLRLAGEDNEQFF. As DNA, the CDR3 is TGTGCCAGCCTGAGATTAGCGGGAGAGGACAATGAGCAGTTCTTC.

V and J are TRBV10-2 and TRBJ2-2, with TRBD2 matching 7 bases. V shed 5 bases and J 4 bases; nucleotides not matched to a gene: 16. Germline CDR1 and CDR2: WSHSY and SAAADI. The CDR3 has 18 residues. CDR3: CASSMGVGGSSGTGELFF. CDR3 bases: TGCGCCAGCAGTATGGGGGTGGGCGGGAGCAGCGGCACCGGGGAGCTGTTTTTT.

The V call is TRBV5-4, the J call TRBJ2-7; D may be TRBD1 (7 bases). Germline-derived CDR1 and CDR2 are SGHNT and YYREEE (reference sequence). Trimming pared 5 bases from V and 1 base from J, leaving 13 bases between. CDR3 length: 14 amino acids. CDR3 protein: CASRSAGGSYEQYF. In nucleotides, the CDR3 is TGTGCCAGCAGATCGGCAGGGGGGTCCTACGAGCAGTACTTC.

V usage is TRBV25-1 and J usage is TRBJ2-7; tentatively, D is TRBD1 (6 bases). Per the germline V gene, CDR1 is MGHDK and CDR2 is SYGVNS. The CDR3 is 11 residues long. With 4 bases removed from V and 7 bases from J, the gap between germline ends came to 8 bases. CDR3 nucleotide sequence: TGTGCCAGCAGTGCAGGGGTTGAGCAGTACTTC. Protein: CASSAGVEQYF.